This TCR beta chain was recorded in a study of neurological immune-mediated disorders. A word on this clonotype: Being one base from a much bigger clone, this may be a read error.

CDR1 SGHDT and CDR2 YYEEEE come from the germline V gene. The CDR3 covers 14 residues. Unsorted libraries were generated from 2 million PBMCs held at -80 degrees C. TCRdb re-analysed the 5' RACE reads in MiXCR, keeping a single row per CDR3 protein. The repertoire holds some 78,000 distinct CDR3 sequences, with 5% to 6% as singletons. The receptor's source is a woman aged 25 to 45 with multiple sclerosis. The genes are TRBV5-6 and TRBJ2-2; D is unresolved. Sequencing was carried out using PBMCs. The CDR3 region is CVSSLALVSGELFF. Written as DNA, the CDR3 is TGTGTCAGCAGCTTGGCCTTAGTTTCGGGGGAGCTGTTTTTT.